This passage covers 26 T cell receptor beta chains from one sample sequenced in a study of spatial heterogeneity in lung cancer. TCRdb used MiXCR to reprocess the 5' RACE reads, holding one entry per CDR3 protein. Counted here are 85,000 to 100,000 distinct CDR3 sequences, less than 15% occurring once; the ten biggest clones make up more than 40%. Time point defined: sample taken at primary tumor resection. No cell sorting; template was whole RNA from tumor, lung tissue or PBMC. This specimen was PBMCs, taken at surgery. The receptors come from a male donor with early-stage non-small cell lung cancer.

This clonotype was counted only a few times. J is TRBJ1-2 and V is TRBV7-2; the match to TRBD1 covers 11 bases. CDR3 length: 20 amino acids. Per the germline V gene, CDR1 is SGHTA and CDR2 is FQGNSA. V shed 5 bases, J shed 4 bases, and the junction held 21 bases outside the gene matches. The CDR3 DNA reads as TGTGCCAGCAGCCAGAACAACCGCGGGACAGGGGGTGCTCGGTCCTATGGCTACACCTTC. This encodes CASSQNNRGTGGARSYGYTF.

This clonotype was seen a handful of times. The chain links TRBV20-1 to TRBJ1-3; D is possibly TRBD1 (5 bases). CDR1 is DFQATT and CDR2 is SNEGSKA in the germline V gene (reference sequence). V was cut by 6 bases and J by 4 bases, with 16 bases left in between. The CDR3 runs 14 residues. The CDR3 bases are TGCAGTGCCCCCCGCAGGGAGGTCGGAAACACCATATATTTT. It codes for CSAPRREVGNTIYF.

This clonotype qualifies as large. The chain combines TRBV11-2 with TRBJ2-1, with D possibly TRBD2 on 6 matching bases. In germline, CDR1 is SGHAT, CDR2 FQNNGV. This CDR3 comprises 15 residues. V shed 0 bases and J shed 5 bases, with 11 bases lying between them. CDR3 sequence reads: CASSLESGFNNEQFF. The CDR3 coding sequence is TGTGCCAGCAGCTTAGAAAGCGGGTTCAACAATGAGCAGTTCTTC.

V and J are TRBV6-4 and TRBJ1-1; tentatively, D is TRBD1 (6 bases). CDR1 MRHNA and CDR2 SNTAGT come from the germline V gene. Trimming took 7 bases from V and 2 from J, leaving 17 bases between them. The CDR3 runs 15 residues. The CDR3 loop reads CASKVYPGANTEAFF. As DNA, the CDR3 is TGTGCCAGCAAAGTCTATCCGGGGGCTAACACTGAAGCTTTCTTT.

This clonotype has just a few counts. This chain uses TRBV29-1 with TRBJ1-3; D might be TRBD1 (6 bases). CDR1 and CDR2 (germline): SQVTM, ANQGSEA. Trimming took 7 bases from V and 0 from J, leaving 10 bases between them. This CDR3 spans 13 amino acids. CDR3 sequence (DNA): TGCAGCGCAGACAGGATCTCTGGAAACACCATATATTTT. This sequence encodes CSADRISGNTIYF. The variable domain in full, completed from reference TRBV29-1 and TRBJ1-3, reads SAVISQKPSRDICQRGTSLTIQCQVDSQVTMMFWYRQQPGQSLTLIATANQGSEATYESGFVIDKFPISRPNLTFSTLTVSNMSPEDSSIYLCSADRISGNTIYFGEGSWLTVV.

The chain uses TRBV7-2 and TRBJ1-5; TRBD1 is a possible D gene (6 bases). The germline V gene encodes CDR1 SGHTA and CDR2 FQGNSA. The V end lost 5 bases, the J end lost 5 bases, and 7 bases lay between the germline ends. This CDR3 has 12 amino acids. CDR3 in amino acids: CASSRQDQPQHF. The CDR3, as DNA: TGTGCCAGCAGCCGACAGGATCAGCCCCAGCATTTT.

This clonotype was seen at least ten times. The rearrangement joins TRBV24-1 to TRBJ2-2, with D hard to call. CDR1 and CDR2 from the germline V gene are KGHDR and SFDVKD. The CDR3 has 12 residues. The V and J ends lost 5 bases and 5 bases respectively, with 5 bases between them. The CDR3 DNA reads TGTGCCACCAGTGCTACTACCGGGGAGCTGTTTTTT. This encodes CATSATTGELFF.

CDR3 DNA: TGTGCCAGCAGCTTGAGACTAGCGGGGGTGGGCACAGATACGCAGTATTTT. Translated, it gives CASSLRLAGVGTDTQYF. This sequence joins TRBV7-2 and TRBJ2-3, with 12 bases matching TRBD2. The CDR3 is made up of 17 amino acids. Trimming at V came to 3 bases and at J to 1 base, leaving 5 bases not matched to a gene. Germline V gene data show CDR1 as SGHTA and CDR2 as FQGNSA.

This clonotype has a handful of counts. This rearrangement joins TRBV27 to TRBJ2-5; D tentatively reads TRBD1 or TRBD2 (5 bases each). With 1 base removed from V and 7 bases from J, the gap between germline ends came to 28 bases. Germline V CDR1 and CDR2: MNHEY, SMNVEV (reference sequence). CDR3 length equals 19 residues. The CDR3 reads CASSLFPGIGGRESRTQYF. The CDR3 bases are TGTGCCAGCAGTTTATTCCCCGGAATAGGCGGCAGGGAGTCAAGGACCCAGTACTTC.

V and J are TRBV4-3 and TRBJ2-5; D gene unclear. The V gene's germline CDR1 is LGHNA and CDR2 YSLEER. Trimming took off 0 bases at V and 7 bases at J, with 9 bases between the two ends. The CDR3 sequence is 13 residues long. CDR3 bases: TGCGCCAGCAGCCAAGATGTAGAGCGGACCCAGTACTTC. It codes for CASSQDVERTQYF.

The genes are TRBV20-1 and TRBJ2-7; TRBD1 aligns across 9 bases. The CDR3 contains 13 residues. CDR1 and CDR2 (germline): DFQATT, SNEGSKA (reference sequence). The V gene end was trimmed by 5 bases and the J gene end by 3 bases; junction bases not matched to a gene: 5. The DNA for the CDR3 is TGCAGTGCTCCCGGACAGGGGAACTACGAGCAGTACTTC. Translated: CSAPGQGNYEQYF.

This sequence joins TRBV28 and TRBJ2-2; the D is unclear. The CDR3 spans 14 residues. V was shortened by 6 bases and J by 1 base, with 9 bases between the two germline ends. The germline V gene encodes CDR1 MDHEN and CDR2 SYDVKM. For the CDR3, the DNA is TGTGCCAGCAGGGGTAGCCTGAACACCGGGGAGCTGTTTTTT. Translated: CASRGSLNTGELFF.

This clonotype was recorded a few times. The rearrangement links TRBV28 to TRBJ1-5; D not resolved. The CDR3 has 12 amino acids. V shed 7 bases and J shed 5 bases, with 9 bases lying between them. Germline CDR1 MDHEN, CDR2 SYDVKM. The CDR3 sequence: CASTTQYQPQHF. The CDR3, as DNA: TGTGCCAGCACCACCCAGTATCAGCCCCAGCATTTT. Drawing the rest from reference TRBV28 and TRBJ1-5, the complete variable domain is DVKVTQSSRYLVKRTGEKVFLECVQDMDHENMFWYRQDPGLGLRLIYFSYDVKMKEKGDIPEGYSVSREKKERFSLILESASTNQTSMYLCASTTQYQPQHFGDGTRLSIL.

CDR3 DNA sequence: TGTGCCAGCAGCTCTAGGGGGCTAGCGGGCAGTTACTCCTACAATGAGCAGTTCTTC. Translation: CASSSRGLAGSYSYNEQFF. V is TRBV11-1 and J is TRBJ2-1; possible D gene TRBD2, 8 bases. The CDR3 contains 19 residues. V shed 4 bases and J shed 0 bases, with 22 bases lying between them. Germline V gene lookup returns CDR1 SGHAT and CDR2 FQDESV (reference sequence).

In its sample, this clonotype was seen a few times. The chain recombines TRBV24-1 with TRBJ2-3, with TRBD1 as a possible D gene (5 bases). Germline V lookup: CDR1 KGHDR, CDR2 SFDVKD. CDR3 length: 14 residues. Trimming shortened V by 5 bases and J by 0 bases, and 8 bases separated the two germline ends. CDR3: CATSGGASTDTQYF. The CDR3 coding sequence is TGTGCCACCAGTGGTGGGGCCAGCACAGATACGCAGTATTTT.

J is TRBJ2-1 and V is TRBV5-1; D remains unclear. V was clipped by 0 bases and J by 9 bases, with 7 bases between them. The CDR3 spans 12 residues. Germline CDR1 SGHRS, CDR2 YFSETQ. DNA of the CDR3: TGCGCCAGCAGCTTGGGTTGGACTGAGCAGTTCTTC. It encodes CASSLGWTEQFF. Full variable domain (remainder filled in from reference TRBV5-1 and TRBJ2-1): KAGVTQTPRYLIKTRGQQVTLSCSPISGHRSVSWYQQTPGQGLQFLFEYFSETQRNKGNFPGRFSGRQFSNSRSEMNVSTLELGDSALYLCASSLGWTEQFFGPGTRLTVL.

This chain joins TRBV3-1 and TRBJ1-4; D is ambiguous. The V gene's germline CDR1 is LGHDT and CDR2 YNNKEL (reference sequence). V dropped 1 base and J dropped 5 bases, with 8 bases sitting between them. The CDR3 extends over 14 amino acids. The CDR3 region has the DNA TGTGCCAGCAGCCAAGTCGGAAGGAATGAAAAACTGTTTTTT. It yields the protein CASSQVGRNEKLFF.

This chain uses TRBV20-1 with TRBJ1-2; 10 bases agree with TRBD1. There are 16 residues in the CDR3. Germline values: CDR1 DFQATT, CDR2 SNEGSKA (reference sequence). V trimming: 2 bases; J trimming: 4 bases; junction bases outside the gene matches: 10. CDR3 residues: CSARLPGTGVGYGYTF. In nucleotides, the CDR3 is TGCAGTGCTAGACTTCCCGGGACAGGGGTCGGCTATGGCTACACCTTC.

This clonotype was seen only once. A clone one base away is much larger, so this may be a read error. The rearrangement links TRBV30 to TRBJ2-2; D perhaps matches TRBD1 (5 bases). The CDR3 consists of 17 residues. V shed 3 bases and J shed 6 bases, with 23 bases lying between them. Germline V gives CDR1 GTSNPN, CDR2 SVGIG (reference sequence). CDR3 residues: CAWRAPGAPGSPGELFF. The CDR3 DNA follows: TGTGCCTGGAGAGCCCCTGGGGCGCCCGGCTCTCCCGGGGAGCTGTTTTTT.

This clonotype turned up a few times. CDR3 DNA sequence: TGTGCCAGCAGCGTTTCTAGCACAAGCACAGATACGCAGTATTTT. This gives the protein CASSVSSTSTDTQYF. This rearrangement joins TRBV9 to TRBJ2-3, with a weak D call TRBD2 (5 bases). The germline CDR1 and CDR2 sequences are SGDLS and YYNGEE. The CDR3 length is 15 residues. The V gene lost 2 bases and the J gene lost 0 bases, with 10 bases spanning the gap. Full variable domain (outside the CDR3, taken from reference TRBV9 and TRBJ2-3): DSGVTQTPKHLITATGQRVTLRCSPRSGDLSVYWYQQSLDQGLQFLIQYYNGEERAKGNILERFSAQQFPDLHSELNLSSLELGDSALYFCASSVSSTSTDTQYFGPGTRLTVL.

This clonotype was detected a few times. The chain carries TRBV5-6 and TRBJ2-2; 9 nucleotides match TRBD2. With 1 base clipped from V and 3 bases from J, the junction kept 4 bases outside the gene matches. Germline loops: CDR1 SGHDT, CDR2 YYEEEE. The CDR3 spans 16 residues. This chain's CDR3 is CASSLLTSGYTGELFF. The CDR3 nucleotides read TGTGCCAGCAGCTTGCTTACTAGCGGGTACACCGGGGAGCTGTTTTTT.

The sample holds a few counts of this clonotype. The CDR3 spells CATSDLRRADTQYF. The CDR3 DNA reads TGTGCCACCAGTGATTTGCGTCGGGCCGATACGCAGTATTTT. The J gene is TRBJ2-3, the V gene TRBV24-1; D uncertain. CDR3 size: 14 residues. V was pared by 0 bases and J by 6 bases, with 9 bases between. Germline CDR1 is KGHDR and CDR2 is SFDVKD.

This clonotype was seen only a few times. The chain is built from TRBV6-6 and TRBJ2-1; no clear D gene. In germline, CDR1 is MNHNY, CDR2 SVGAGI (reference sequence). The V end lost 4 bases, the J end lost 5 bases, and 6 bases lay between the germline ends. The CDR3 is made up of 12 amino acids. The CDR3 reads CASSFPNNEQFF. For the CDR3, the DNA is TGTGCCAGCAGTTTTCCAAACAATGAGCAGTTCTTC.

This clonotype occurred many times. The CDR3, as DNA: TGTGCCAGCAGCCTCGGGCATACGCAGTATTTT. It yields the protein CASSLGHTQYF. The J gene is TRBJ2-3, the V gene TRBV3-1, with D hard to call. The CDR3 spans 11 residues. Trimming took off 4 bases at V and 7 bases at J, with 6 bases between the two ends. Germline V lookup: CDR1 LGHDT, CDR2 YNNKEL (reference sequence).

The chain is built from TRBV6-5 and TRBJ2-7; possibly TRBD1 for D (6 bases). The ends were cut back, 1 base at V and 4 bases at J, with 11 bases in the middle. The CDR3 sequence is 14 residues long. Germline-derived CDR1 and CDR2 are MNHEY and SVGAGI. The CDR3 is CASSYCGQRYEQYF. CDR3 nucleotides: TGTGCCAGCAGTTACTGCGGACAGAGATACGAGCAGTACTTC.

The chain combines TRBV20-1 with TRBJ1-4, with D possibly matching TRBD1 (6 bases). Per the germline V gene, CDR1 is DFQATT and CDR2 is SNEGSKA (reference sequence). The CDR3 loop spans 16 amino acids. Trimming pared 0 bases from V and 10 bases from J, leaving 21 bases between. This CDR3 is CSARDDLGPGVGKLFF. The CDR3, as DNA: TGCAGTGCTAGAGATGATCTCGGGCCAGGGGTTGGAAAACTGTTTTTT.